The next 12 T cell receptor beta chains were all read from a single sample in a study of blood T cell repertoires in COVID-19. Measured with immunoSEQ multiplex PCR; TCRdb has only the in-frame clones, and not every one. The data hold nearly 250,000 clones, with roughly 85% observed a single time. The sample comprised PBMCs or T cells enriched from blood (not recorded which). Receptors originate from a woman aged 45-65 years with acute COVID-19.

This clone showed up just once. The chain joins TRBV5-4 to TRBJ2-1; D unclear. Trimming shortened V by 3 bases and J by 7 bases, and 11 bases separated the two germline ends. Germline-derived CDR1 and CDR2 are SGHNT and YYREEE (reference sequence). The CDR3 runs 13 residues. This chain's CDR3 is CASSSPLANEQFF. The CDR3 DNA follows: TGTGCCAGCAGCTCCCCCCTTGCGAATGAGCAGTTCTTC.

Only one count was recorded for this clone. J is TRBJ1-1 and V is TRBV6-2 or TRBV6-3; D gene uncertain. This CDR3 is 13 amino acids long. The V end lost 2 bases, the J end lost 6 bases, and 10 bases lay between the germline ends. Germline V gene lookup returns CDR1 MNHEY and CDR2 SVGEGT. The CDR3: CASSYAGNAEAFF. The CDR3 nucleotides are TGTGCCAGCAGTTACGCGGGTAACGCTGAAGCTTTCTTT.

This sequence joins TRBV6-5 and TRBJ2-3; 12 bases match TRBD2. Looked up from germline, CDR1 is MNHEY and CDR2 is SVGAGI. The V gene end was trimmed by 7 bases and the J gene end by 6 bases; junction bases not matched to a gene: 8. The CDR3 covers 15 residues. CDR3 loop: CASTSGGASSDTQYF. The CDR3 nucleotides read TGTGCCAGCACTAGCGGGGGGGCATCCTCCGATACGCAGTATTTT.

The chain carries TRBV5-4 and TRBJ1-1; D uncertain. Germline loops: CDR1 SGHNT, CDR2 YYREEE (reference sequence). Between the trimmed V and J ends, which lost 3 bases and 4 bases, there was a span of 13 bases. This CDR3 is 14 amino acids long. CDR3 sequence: CASSSTGRITEAFF. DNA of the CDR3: TGTGCCAGCAGCTCCACGGGTAGGATCACTGAAGCTTTCTTT.

The CDR3 DNA reads TGTGCCAGCAGTTTATCGTACGGGTCCTGGCAGTACTTC. It codes for CASSLSYGSWQYF. The V and J genes are TRBV27 and TRBJ2-7; D gene ambiguous. The length of the CDR3 is 13 residues. CDR1 is MNHEY and CDR2 is SMNVEV in the germline V gene (reference sequence). The V gene lost 0 bases and the J gene lost 9 bases, with 12 bases spanning the gap.

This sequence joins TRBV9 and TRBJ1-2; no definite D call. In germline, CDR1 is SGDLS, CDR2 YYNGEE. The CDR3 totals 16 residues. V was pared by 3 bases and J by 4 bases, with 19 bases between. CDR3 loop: CASSAGGTTPGYGYTF. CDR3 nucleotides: TGTGCCAGCAGCGCCGGAGGAACGACTCCCGGCTATGGCTACACCTTC.

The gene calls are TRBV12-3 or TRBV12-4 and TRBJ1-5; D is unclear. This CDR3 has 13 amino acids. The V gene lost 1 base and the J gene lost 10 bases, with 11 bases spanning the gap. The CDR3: CASSLGVAGPQHF. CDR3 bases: TGTGCCAGCAGTTTAGGAGTCGCGGGACCCCAGCATTTT.

The DNA for the CDR3 is TGTGCCAGCAGCTCTTACGGGGGGATCCTCGAGCAGTACTTC. It specifies CASSSYGGILEQYF. The genes are TRBV5-8 and TRBJ2-7, with 7 bases lining up with TRBD2. This CDR3 has 14 amino acids. V trimming: 3 bases; J trimming: 6 bases; junction bases outside the gene matches: 9. Germline CDR1 reads SGHTS; CDR2 reads YDEGEE.

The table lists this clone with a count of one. Here the CDR3 DNA reads TGTGCCAGCAGCCGTGACAGGGGATCAGGAAACACCATATATTTT. It is translated as CASSRDRGSGNTIYF. This chain uses TRBV4-2 with TRBJ1-3, with TRBD1 identical over 8 bases. Germline V gives CDR1 LGHNA, CDR2 YNFKEQ. The length of the CDR3 is 15 residues. Trimming took 4 bases from V and 4 from J; bases not matched to a gene: 6.

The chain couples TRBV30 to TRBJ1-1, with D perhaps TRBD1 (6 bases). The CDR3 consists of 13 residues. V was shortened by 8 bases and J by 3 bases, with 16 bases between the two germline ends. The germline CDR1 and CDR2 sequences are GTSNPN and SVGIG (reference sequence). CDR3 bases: TGTGCCGAACAGGGTACAGGCGACACTGAAGCTTTCTTT. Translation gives CAEQGTGDTEAFF.

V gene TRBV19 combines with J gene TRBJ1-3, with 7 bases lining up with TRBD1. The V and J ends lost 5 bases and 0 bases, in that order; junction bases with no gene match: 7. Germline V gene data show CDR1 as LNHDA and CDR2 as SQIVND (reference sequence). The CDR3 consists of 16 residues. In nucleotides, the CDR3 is TGTGCCAGTAGTCTCCGACAGGGCCTCTCTGGAAACACCATATATTTT. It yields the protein CASSLRQGLSGNTIYF.

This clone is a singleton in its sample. In DNA form, the CDR3 reads TGTGCCAGCAGCCCGGGGACAGGGAATATCGGCTACACCTTC. Residues: CASSPGTGNIGYTF. This chain uses TRBV7-9 with TRBJ1-2, with 9 bases identical to TRBD1. The V and J ends lost 5 bases and 8 bases, in that order; junction bases with no gene match: 9. Looked up from germline, CDR1 is SEHNR and CDR2 is FQNEAQ (reference sequence). The CDR3 covers 14 residues.